Listed here is a single T cell receptor (beta chain). The antigen it binds to is not known. Base qualities were left out, and no much larger clone turns up one base away. TCR beta CDR3 regions were sequenced from DNA using the immunoSEQ Assay. Turning to the authors' computational methods: T cell density was computed as TCR beta template counts normalized to usable DNA estimated by amplifying housekeeping genes. Richness was estimated with the preseqR package, extrapolating to 400,000 templates for PBMC samples and 120,000 templates for tissue samples. Clonality was defined by subtracting Pielou's evenness from one. To identify tissue-enriched TCRs, differential abundance testing was run on productive amino-acid clonotypes with a minimum total count of 5 and an alpha of 0.1. The Jaccard Index and the Morisita Overlap Index were used to measure how much the repertoires overlapped between compartments. GLIPH grouped TCR beta CDR3s together with public tetramer-defined viral CDR3s, and a viral motif had to include at least three viral sequences and also show V-gene enrichment. Imported from immuneACCESS, the table was reduced by TCRdb to in-frame sequences with V and J called. These copies leave out some clones; in studies compared against another copy, an unresolved V gene accounts for under half, and the cause of the remainder is not known. V, J and clone size reflect that table, while D and trimming were determined from the DNA. This sample lists about 1,300 clones; more than 20% were detected once. Under 40% of the sample comes from the top ten.

The data belong to a study of T cells in localized non-small cell lung cancer (TCRdb year 2020). At the level of the whole study: The study analyzed T cell repertoires of 236 early-stage NSCLC patients, comparing tumors and uninvolved tumor-adjacent lungs. A mean age of 66.3 years was recorded for the NSCLC patients, of whom around 140 were male and 90 to 110 were female. The cohort consisted of roughly 240 treatment-naive NSCLC patients whose localized lung tumors had been resected.

At diagnosis, tumor, uninvolved tumor-adjacent lung and peripheral blood were collected and then preserved as a mix of FFPE and fresh-frozen material. On the study overall, not on this receptor specifically: Multi-region tumor sequencing was not performed, so intratumor heterogeneity could not be excluded. Longer overall survival was associated with higher T cell density in blood, whereas shorter survival was associated with higher clonality in adjacent lung. Uninvolved tumor-adjacent lung showed the highest T cell clonality, higher than tumor, which suggests more focused antigenic responses in the adjacent lung. Because the study design was exploratory, TCR variables were selected using unadjusted p-values without false-discovery rate correction. Of the top 100 tumor clones, a median of roughly 53 were detected in paired uninvolved adjacent lung; around 30 were also among that lung's top 100.

According to the germline V gene (reference sequence), CDR1 reads LNHDA and CDR2 reads SQIVND. At the junction V is shortened by 9 bases and J by 5 bases; bases outside the gene matches: 5. The CDR3 starts with the cysteine, ends with the phenylalanine, and has 13 residues. The read is trimmed to its CDR3 DNA, 39 bases read in frame from base 1. The material sequenced was lung tumor tissue, taken before any cancer treatment. Recombination joined TRBV19 with TRBJ1-4; TRBD1 matches 8 bases in the middle. This sequence originates from a man aged 40-75 years with stage III lung adenocarcinoma. CDR3 reads: CASDRGQNEKLFF. The sequenced DNA is TGTGCCAGCGACAGGGGTCAGAATGAAAAACTGTTTTTT.